Below, one T cell receptor (beta chain) is given with its context. This sample was taken from a study of blood T cell repertoires in COVID-19. CDR1 is LNHDA and CDR2 is SQIVND in the germline V gene (reference sequence). The CDR3 is 15 residues long. J gave up 4 bases and V 3 bases, and 7 bases lay outside the gene matches. In the source study's methods: Counts of nucleated cells, estimated from reference gene primer amplification, were obtained. The protocol was immunoSEQ multiplex PCR, while the TCRdb copy is restricted to in-frame clones and leaves out a portion. The DNA was the basis for D and trimming; V, J and clone size are from that table. The profile shows roughly 34,000 clones, about 85% of them singletons.

Material: peripheral blood. The gene calls are TRBV19 and TRBJ2-3, with 7 bases that match TRBD2. The sequence derives from a woman aged 80 or older with active or convalescent COVID-19. CDR3 protein: CASSIRTSISDTQYF. Here the CDR3 DNA reads TGTGCCAGTAGTATTCGGACTAGTATCTCAGATACGCAGTATTTT.